These 11 T cell receptor beta chains originate from one sample sequenced in a study of response to subunit inactivated influenza vaccine. TCRdb itself ran the RT-PCR reads through MiXCR, one entry per CDR3 protein. The table lists roughly 670,000 distinct CDR3 sequences, approximately 15% of them singletons. The sequencing here drew on PBMCs from blood, taken about 14 days before vaccination. All receptors derive from a man between 50 and 59 years old who received an inactivated influenza vaccine.

This clonotype appeared a few times. V is TRBV20-1 and J is TRBJ2-4; D may be TRBD1 (5 bases). The length of the CDR3 is 14 residues. Trimming left V 2 bases short and J 3 bases short, with 11 bases between. CDR1 DFQATT and CDR2 SNEGSKA come from the germline V gene (reference sequence). The CDR3 region has the DNA TGCAGTGCTAGAAAAGTAGGGGACAAAAACATTCAGTACTTC. Residues: CSARKVGDKNIQYF.

This clonotype has more than one count but fewer than ten. The chain carries TRBV6-5 and TRBJ2-1; TRBD2 aligns across 12 bases. V shed 0 bases and J 5 bases; nucleotides not matched to a gene: 5. CDR3 length: 17 amino acids. Germline CDR1 reads MNHEY; CDR2 reads SVGAGI. DNA of the CDR3: TGTGCCAGCAGTTACTCCCTACTAGCGGGGGGTAACAATGAGCAGTTCTTC. As protein: CASSYSLLAGGNNEQFF.

This clonotype was detected a few times. This chain links TRBV15 with TRBJ2-4, with D hard to call. Germline assignment: CDR1 LNHNV and CDR2 YYDKDF (reference sequence). Deletions cut 1 base from V and 8 bases from J, with 15 bases between. The CDR3 is 15 amino acids. The CDR3: CATSRGTTVGHIQYF. The CDR3 nucleotides are TGTGCCACCAGCAGAGGAACCACGGTCGGGCACATTCAGTACTTC.

This sequence joins TRBV5-1 and TRBJ2-1; a weak D match, TRBD1 (5 bases). V shed 3 bases and J shed 4 bases, with 14 bases lying between them. In germline, CDR1 is SGHRS, CDR2 YFSETQ. The length of the CDR3 is 15 residues. CDR3 in amino acids: CASSWQGQSYNEQFF. CDR3 DNA: TGCGCCAGCAGCTGGCAGGGCCAATCTTACAATGAGCAGTTCTTC.

This clonotype has more than one count but fewer than ten. The V call is TRBV5-1, the J call TRBJ2-1, with 9 bases aligning to TRBD2. CDR1 and CDR2 from the germline V gene are SGHRS and YFSETQ. This CDR3 is built from 14 residues. Unmatched junction bases numbered 4, after V lost 4 bases and J lost 5 bases. CDR3 bases: TGCGCCAGCAGCAGGGCTAGCGGGGACAATGAGCAGTTCTTC. Residues: CASSRASGDNEQFF.

This clonotype showed up just a few times. The chain has TRBV9 and TRBJ2-7; 9 positions agree with TRBD1. V gave up 2 bases and J gave up 5 bases; unmatched junction bases: 8. From germline, CDR1 is SGDLS and CDR2 YYNGEE. The CDR3 consists of 15 residues. The DNA for the CDR3 is TGTGCCAGCAGCGTTCAGGGGACAGGGCTCGACGAGCAGTACTTC. This sequence encodes CASSVQGTGLDEQYF. Looking up the rest from reference TRBV9 and TRBJ2-7 gives the full variable domain: DSGVTQTPKHLITATGQRVTLRCSPRSGDLSVYWYQQSLDQGLQFLIQYYNGEERAKGNILERFSAQQFPDLHSELNLSSLELGDSALYFCASSVQGTGLDEQYFGPGTRLTVT.

This clonotype showed up just a few times. J is TRBJ2-5 and V is TRBV7-9, with TRBD1 as a possible D gene (5 bases). Trimming removed 0 bases from V and 5 bases from J, with 10 bases in between. The CDR3 has 14 residues. The germline CDR1 and CDR2 sequences are SEHNR and FQNEAQ (reference sequence). DNA for the CDR3: TGTGCCAGCAGCTTAGCAGGGGATTCGGAGACCCAGTACTTC. Amino acid sequence: CASSLAGDSETQYF.

This clonotype was seen ten or more times. V usage is TRBV4-3 and J usage is TRBJ1-4, with D possibly matching TRBD1 (5 bases). The V end was cut by 4 bases, the J end by 1 base, with 10 bases between. The CDR3 has 15 residues. Germline CDR1 LGHNA, CDR2 YSLEER. The CDR3 here is CASSPRGVTNEKLFF. For the CDR3, the DNA is TGCGCCAGCAGCCCGAGGGGTGTAACTAATGAAAAACTGTTTTTT.

The V call is TRBV5-8, the J call TRBJ2-3; weak D call: TRBD2 (6 bases). Between the trimmed V and J ends, which lost 2 bases and 3 bases, there was a span of 10 bases. Germline V CDR1 and CDR2: SGHTS, YDEGEE. The CDR3 runs 14 residues. The CDR3 DNA reads as TGTGCCAGCAGCTTTGGGACTGGAACAGATACGCAGTATTTT. Translating it yields CASSFGTGTDTQYF.

CDR3 DNA sequence: TGCAGTGCCCTCCAGGTAGCGGGAGTTGGCGATGAGCAGTTCTTC. Encoded protein: CSALQVAGVGDEQFF. This chain joins TRBV20-1 and TRBJ2-1; TRBD2 matches at 9 bases. V lost 6 bases, J lost 8 bases, and 14 bases stayed unmatched. The CDR3 covers 15 residues. Germline V gives CDR1 DFQATT, CDR2 SNEGSKA (reference sequence).

V gene TRBV12-3 or TRBV12-4 combines with J gene TRBJ1-2; TRBD1 matches at 8 bases. The V gene end was trimmed by 7 bases and the J gene end by 1 base; junction bases not matched to a gene: 2. CDR3 length: 13 amino acids. DNA for the CDR3: TGTGCCAGCACGACAGGGGATAACTATGGCTACACCTTC. Translation: CASTTGDNYGYTF.